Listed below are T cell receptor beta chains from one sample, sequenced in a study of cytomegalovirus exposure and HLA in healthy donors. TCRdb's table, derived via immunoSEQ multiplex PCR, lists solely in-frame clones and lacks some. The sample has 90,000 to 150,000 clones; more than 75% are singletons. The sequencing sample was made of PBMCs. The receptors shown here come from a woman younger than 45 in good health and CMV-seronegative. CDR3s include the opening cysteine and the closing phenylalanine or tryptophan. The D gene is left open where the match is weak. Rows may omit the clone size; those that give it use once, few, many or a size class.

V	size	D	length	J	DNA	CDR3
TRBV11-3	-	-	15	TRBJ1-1	TGTGCCAGCAGCCTCCTGGGGGGGATGAACACTGAAGCTTTCTTT	CASSLLGGMNTEAFF
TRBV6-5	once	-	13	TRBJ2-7	TGTGCCAGCAGTCGGGACATAATAGGCGAGCAGTACTTC	CASSRDIIGEQYF
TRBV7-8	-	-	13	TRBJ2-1	TGTGCCAGCAGCTTAGACGGGTACAATGAGCAGTTCTTC	CASSLDGYNEQFF
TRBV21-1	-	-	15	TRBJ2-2	TGTGCCAGCAGTAGTAACAGGATTGGGACCGGGGAGCTGTTTTTT	CASSSNRIGTGELFF
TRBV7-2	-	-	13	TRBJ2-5	TGTGCCAGCAGCTTTGGAGGGAGGGAGACCCAGTACTTC	CASSFGGRETQYF
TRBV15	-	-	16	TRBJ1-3	TGTGCCACCAGCAGAGGAGAAACAGTCTCTGGAAACACCATATATTTT	CATSRGETVSGNTIYF
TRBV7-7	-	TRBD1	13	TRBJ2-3	TGTGCCAGCAGCTCGGGACAGTCGGATACGCAGTATTTT	CASSSGQSDTQYF
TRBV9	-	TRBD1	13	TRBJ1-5	TGTGCCAGCAGCGGGGACAGTGGTCAGCCCCAGCATTTT	CASSGDSGQPQHF
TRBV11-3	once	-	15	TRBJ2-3	TGTGCCAGCAGCAACCCCACTAGGTCCACAGATACGCAGTATTTT	CASSNPTRSTDTQYF
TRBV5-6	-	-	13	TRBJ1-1	TGTGCCAGCAGCTACAGGGTGAACACTGAAGCTTTCTTT	CASSYRVNTEAFF
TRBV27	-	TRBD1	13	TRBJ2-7	TGTGCCAGCAGCATAGGGACAGGCTACGAGCAGTACTTC	CASSIGTGYEQYF
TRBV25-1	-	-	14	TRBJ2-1	TGTGCCAGCAGTGAAAACACAGGGTACAATGAGCAGTTCTTC	CASSENTGYNEQFF
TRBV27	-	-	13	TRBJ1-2	TGTGCCAGCAGTTATAGGTCCGGGGGTGGCTACACCTTC	CASSYRSGGGYTF
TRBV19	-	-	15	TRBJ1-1	TGTGCCAGTAGCCCCCCACGGGGGGAGGTAATTGAAGCTTTCTTT	CASSPPRGEVIEAFF
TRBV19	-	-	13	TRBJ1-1	TGTGCCAGTATGCAGACAGGCAACACTGAAGCTTTCTTT	CASMQTGNTEAFF